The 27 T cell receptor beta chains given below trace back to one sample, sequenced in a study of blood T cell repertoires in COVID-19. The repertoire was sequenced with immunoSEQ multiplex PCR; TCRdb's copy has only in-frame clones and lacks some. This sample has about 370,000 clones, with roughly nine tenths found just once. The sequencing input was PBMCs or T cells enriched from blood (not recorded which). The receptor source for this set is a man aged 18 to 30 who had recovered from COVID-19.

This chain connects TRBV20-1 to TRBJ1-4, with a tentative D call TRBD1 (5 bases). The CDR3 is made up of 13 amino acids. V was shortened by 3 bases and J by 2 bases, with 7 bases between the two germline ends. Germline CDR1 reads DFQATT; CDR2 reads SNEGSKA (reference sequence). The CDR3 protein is CSASRGTNEKLFF. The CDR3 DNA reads TGCAGTGCTAGTAGGGGTACTAATGAAAAACTGTTTTTT.

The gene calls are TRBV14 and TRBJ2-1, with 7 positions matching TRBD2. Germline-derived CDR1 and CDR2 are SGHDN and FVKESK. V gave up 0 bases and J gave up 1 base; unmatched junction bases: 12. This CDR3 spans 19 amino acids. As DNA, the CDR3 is TGTGCCAGCAGCCAAGATTTAGGCGAGCTAGCGGCATCCTACAATGAGCAGTTCTTC. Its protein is CASSQDLGELAASYNEQFF.

The CDR3 coding sequence is TGTGCCAGCCGCGGACTGGGACAGCTGAACACTGAAGCTTTCTTT. Its protein product is CASRGLGQLNTEAFF. This chain connects TRBV19 to TRBJ1-1; 7 bases map to TRBD1. This CDR3 spans 15 amino acids. In germline, CDR1 is LNHDA, CDR2 SQIVND (reference sequence). V dropped 9 bases and J dropped 0; count of bases not matched to a gene: 10. Filled out from reference TRBV19 and TRBJ1-1, the complete variable domain reads DGGITQSPKYLFRKEGQNVTLSCEQNLNHDAMYWYRQDPGQGLRLIYYSQIVNDFQKGDIAEGYSVSREKKESFPLTVTSAQKNPTAFYLCASRGLGQLNTEAFFGQGTRLTVV.

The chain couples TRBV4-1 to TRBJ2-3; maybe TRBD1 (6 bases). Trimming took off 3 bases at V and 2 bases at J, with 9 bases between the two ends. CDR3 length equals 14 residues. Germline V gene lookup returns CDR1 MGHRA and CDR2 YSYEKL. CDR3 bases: TGCGCCAGCAGCCATTGGACAGACACAGATACGCAGTATTTT. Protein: CASSHWTDTDTQYF.

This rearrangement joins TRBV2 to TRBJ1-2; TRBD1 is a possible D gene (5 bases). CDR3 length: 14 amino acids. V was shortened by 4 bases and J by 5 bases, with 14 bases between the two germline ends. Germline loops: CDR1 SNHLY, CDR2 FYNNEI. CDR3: CASSVSGLPYGYTF. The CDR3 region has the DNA TGTGCCAGCAGTGTATCAGGGCTACCATATGGCTACACCTTC. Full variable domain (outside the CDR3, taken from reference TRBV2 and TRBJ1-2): EPEVTQTPSHQVTQMGQEVILRCVPISNHLYFYWYRQILGQKVEFLVSFYNNEISEKSEIFDDQFSVERPDGSNFTLKIRSTKLEDSAMYFCASSVSGLPYGYTFGSGTRLTVV.

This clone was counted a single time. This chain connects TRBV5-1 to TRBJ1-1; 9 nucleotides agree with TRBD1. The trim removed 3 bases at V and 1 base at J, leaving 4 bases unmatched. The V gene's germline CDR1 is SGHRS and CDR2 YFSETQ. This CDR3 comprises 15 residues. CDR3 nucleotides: TGCGCCAGCAGCTGGGCGACAGGGGGGAACACTGAAGCTTTCTTT. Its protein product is CASSWATGGNTEAFF.

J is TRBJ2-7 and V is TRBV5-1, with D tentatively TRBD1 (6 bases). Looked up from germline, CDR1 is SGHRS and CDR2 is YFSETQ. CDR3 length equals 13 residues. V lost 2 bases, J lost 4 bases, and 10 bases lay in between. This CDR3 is CASSLQGGYEQYF. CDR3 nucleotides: TGCGCCAGCAGCTTACAGGGTGGGTACGAGCAGTACTTC.

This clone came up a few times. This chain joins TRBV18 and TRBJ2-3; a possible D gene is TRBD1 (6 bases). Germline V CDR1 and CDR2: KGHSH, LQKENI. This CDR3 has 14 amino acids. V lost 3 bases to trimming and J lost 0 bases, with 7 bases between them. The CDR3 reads CASSPDRSTDTQYF. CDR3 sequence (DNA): TGTGCCAGCTCACCGGACAGAAGCACAGATACGCAGTATTTT.

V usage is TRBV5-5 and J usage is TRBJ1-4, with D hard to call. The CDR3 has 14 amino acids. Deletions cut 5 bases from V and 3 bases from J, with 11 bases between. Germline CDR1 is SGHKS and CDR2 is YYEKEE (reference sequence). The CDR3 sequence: CASSSSYANEKLFF. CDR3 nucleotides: TGTGCCAGCAGTTCCTCCTATGCTAATGAAAAACTGTTTTTT.

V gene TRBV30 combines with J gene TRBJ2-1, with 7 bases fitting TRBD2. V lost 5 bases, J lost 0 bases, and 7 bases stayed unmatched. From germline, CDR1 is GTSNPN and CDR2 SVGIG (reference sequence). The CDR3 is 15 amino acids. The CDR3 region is CAWGSGGSSYNEQFF. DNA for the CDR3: TGTGCCTGGGGGTCGGGCGGGAGCTCCTACAATGAGCAGTTCTTC.

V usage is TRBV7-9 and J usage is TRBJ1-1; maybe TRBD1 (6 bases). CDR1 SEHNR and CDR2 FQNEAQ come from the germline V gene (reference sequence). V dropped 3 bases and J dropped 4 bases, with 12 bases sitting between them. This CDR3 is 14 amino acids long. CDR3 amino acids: CASSLVGGGTEAFF. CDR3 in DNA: TGTGCCAGCAGCTTGGTGGGAGGGGGCACTGAAGCTTTCTTT.

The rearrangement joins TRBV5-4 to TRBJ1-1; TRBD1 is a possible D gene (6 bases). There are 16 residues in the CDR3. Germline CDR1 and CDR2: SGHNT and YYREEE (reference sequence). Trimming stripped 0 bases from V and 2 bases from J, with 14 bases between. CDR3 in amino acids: CASSLEIDRTNTEAFF. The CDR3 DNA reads TGTGCCAGCAGCTTGGAGATCGACAGGACTAACACTGAAGCTTTCTTT.

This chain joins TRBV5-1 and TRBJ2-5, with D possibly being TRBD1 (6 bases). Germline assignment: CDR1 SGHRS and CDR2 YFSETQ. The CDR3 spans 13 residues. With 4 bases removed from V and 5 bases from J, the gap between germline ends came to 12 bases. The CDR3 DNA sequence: TGCGCCAGCAGCACTACAGGGAAGGAGACCCAGTACTTC. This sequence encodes CASSTTGKETQYF. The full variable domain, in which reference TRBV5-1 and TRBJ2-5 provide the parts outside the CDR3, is KAGVTQTPRYLIKTRGQQVTLSCSPISGHRSVSWYQQTPGQGLQFLFEYFSETQRNKGNFPGRFSGRQFSNSRSEMNVSTLELGDSALYLCASSTTGKETQYFGPGTRLLVL.

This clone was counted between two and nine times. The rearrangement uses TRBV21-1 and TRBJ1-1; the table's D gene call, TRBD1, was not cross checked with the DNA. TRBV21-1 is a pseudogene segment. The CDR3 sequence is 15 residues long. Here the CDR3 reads CASSKGTGAAHEAFF. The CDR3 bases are TGTGCCAGCAGCAAGGGGACAGGGGCCGCGCATGAAGCTTTCTTT.

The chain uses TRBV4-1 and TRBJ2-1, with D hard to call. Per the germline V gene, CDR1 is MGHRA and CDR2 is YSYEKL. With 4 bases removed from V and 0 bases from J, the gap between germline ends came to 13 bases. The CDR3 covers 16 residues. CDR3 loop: CASSPPGGLSYNEQFF. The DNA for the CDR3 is TGCGCCAGCAGCCCCCCCGGTGGTCTCTCCTACAATGAGCAGTTCTTC.

The CDR3 DNA reads TGTGCCAGCTCACCATTGGAGGACTATGGCTACACCTTC. Its protein is CASSPLEDYGYTF. The chain is built from TRBV18 and TRBJ1-2; D gene ambiguous. The CDR3 extends over 13 amino acids. V was clipped by 2 bases and J by 3 bases, with 7 bases between them. Germline CDR1 and CDR2: KGHSH and LQKENI.

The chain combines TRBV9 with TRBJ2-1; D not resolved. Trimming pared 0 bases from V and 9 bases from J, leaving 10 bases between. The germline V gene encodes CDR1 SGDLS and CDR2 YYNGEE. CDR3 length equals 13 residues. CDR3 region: CASSVAGAPEQFF. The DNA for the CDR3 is TGTGCCAGCAGCGTAGCGGGTGCGCCTGAGCAGTTCTTC.

CDR3 DNA: TGTGCCAGCAGTTCGACAGGGGTAAAGCCCCAGCATTTT. Its translation is CASSSTGVKPQHF. The chain recombines TRBV27 with TRBJ1-5; 8 nucleotides align to TRBD1. This CDR3 comprises 13 residues. V was pared by 4 bases and J by 8 bases, with 4 bases of the junction left unmatched. Germline-derived CDR1 and CDR2 are MNHEY and SMNVEV (reference sequence).

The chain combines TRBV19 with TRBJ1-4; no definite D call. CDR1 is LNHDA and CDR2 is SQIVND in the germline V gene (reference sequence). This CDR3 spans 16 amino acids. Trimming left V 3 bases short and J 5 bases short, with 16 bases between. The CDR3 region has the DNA TGTGCCAGTAGTATCCAAATGAAAACGCGCAATGAAAAACTGTTTTTT. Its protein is CASSIQMKTRNEKLFF.

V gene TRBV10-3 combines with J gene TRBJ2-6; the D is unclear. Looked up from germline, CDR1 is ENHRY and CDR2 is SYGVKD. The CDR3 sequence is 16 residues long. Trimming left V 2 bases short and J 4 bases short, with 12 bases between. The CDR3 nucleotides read TGTGCCATCAGTGAGGGTAGGAGTTCCGGGGCCAACGTCCTGACTTTC. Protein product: CAISEGRSSGANVLTF.

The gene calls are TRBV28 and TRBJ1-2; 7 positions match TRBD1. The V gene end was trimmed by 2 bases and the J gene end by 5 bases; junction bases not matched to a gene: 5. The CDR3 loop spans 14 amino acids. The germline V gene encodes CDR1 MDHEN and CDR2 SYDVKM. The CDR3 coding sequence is TGTGCCAGCAGTTTAGGGCAGGGGGTGTATGGCTACACCTTC. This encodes CASSLGQGVYGYTF.

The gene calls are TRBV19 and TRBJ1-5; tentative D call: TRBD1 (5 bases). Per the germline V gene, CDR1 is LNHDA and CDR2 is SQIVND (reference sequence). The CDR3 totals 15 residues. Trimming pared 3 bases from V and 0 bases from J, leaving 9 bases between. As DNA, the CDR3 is TGTGCCAGTAGTATGTGGCAGGGTAGCAATCAGCCCCAGCATTTT. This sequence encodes CASSMWQGSNQPQHF.

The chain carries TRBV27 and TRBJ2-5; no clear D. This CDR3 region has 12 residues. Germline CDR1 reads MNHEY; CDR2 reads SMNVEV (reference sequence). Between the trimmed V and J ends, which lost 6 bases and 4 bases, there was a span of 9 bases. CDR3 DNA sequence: TGTGCCAGCAGAAGCGATGGAGAGACCCAGTACTTC. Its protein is CASRSDGETQYF.

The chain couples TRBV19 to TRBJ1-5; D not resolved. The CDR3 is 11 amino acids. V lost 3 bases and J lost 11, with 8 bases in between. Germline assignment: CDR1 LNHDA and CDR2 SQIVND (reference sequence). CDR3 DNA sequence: TGTGCCAGTAGTATTCAGGCCTCCCAGCATTTT. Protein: CASSIQASQHF.

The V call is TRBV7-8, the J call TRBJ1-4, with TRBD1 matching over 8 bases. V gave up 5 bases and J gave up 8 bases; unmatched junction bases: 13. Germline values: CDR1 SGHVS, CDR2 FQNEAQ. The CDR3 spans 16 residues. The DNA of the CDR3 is TGTGCCAGCAGCCCTAGACAGGGGAAGATCTCGGAAAAACTGTTTTTT. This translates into CASSPRQGKISEKLFF. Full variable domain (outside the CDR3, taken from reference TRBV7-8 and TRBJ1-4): GAGVSQSPRYKVAKRGQDVALRCDPISGHVSLFWYQQALGQGPEFLTYFQNEAQLDKSGLPSDRFFAERPEGSVSTLKIQRTQQEDSAVYLCASSPRQGKISEKLFFGSGTQLSVL.

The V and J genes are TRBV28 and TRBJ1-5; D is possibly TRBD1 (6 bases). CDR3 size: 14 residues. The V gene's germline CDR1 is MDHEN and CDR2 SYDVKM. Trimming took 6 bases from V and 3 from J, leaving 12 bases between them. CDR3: CASRPTGLNQPQHF. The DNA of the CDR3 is TGTGCCAGCAGACCAACAGGGCTCAATCAGCCCCAGCATTTT.

CDR3 sequence (DNA): TGTGCCAGTAGTTACCAGGGGGAGACCCAGTACTTC. Residues: CASSYQGETQYF. The chain joins TRBV19 to TRBJ2-5; D might be TRBD1 (6 bases). Per the germline V gene, CDR1 is LNHDA and CDR2 is SQIVND (reference sequence). CDR3 length: 12 amino acids. V was pared by 5 bases and J by 5 bases, with 9 bases between. The full variable domain, its missing parts supplied by reference TRBV19 and TRBJ2-5, is DGGITQSPKYLFRKEGQNVTLSCEQNLNHDAMYWYRQDPGQGLRLIYYSQIVNDFQKGDIAEGYSVSREKKESFPLTVTSAQKNPTAFYLCASSYQGETQYFGPGTRLLVL.